This TCR beta chain was identified during a study of T-cell memory formation after mild COVID-19. General study results and limits: Of the contracting clones, CD4+ ones lay mainly in CM and EM, and CD8+ ones in EMRA. Some SARS-CoV-2-responding clones were already detected in memory before infection.

TCR alpha and TCR beta cDNA libraries carrying sample barcodes and UMIs were produced by 5'RACE using constant-segment primers. Via MiXCR, TCRdb re-called the 5' RACE reads, giving one row per CDR3 protein. The table records 340,000 or so distinct CDR3 sequences, 10% to 15% of them present only once. A word on this clonotype: Its antigen is as yet unknown.

This sequence was found in a man in his late teens or twenties who had mild COVID-19 (a few samples of this study predate the infection). Cell type and time point are not known. Sequencing used PBMCs or a T cell subset sorted from them (not recorded which).

CDR3 nucleotide sequence: TGTGCCAGCAGTCTAGACAGGGGGCGAAGTCAGCCCCAGCATTTT. It encodes CASSLDRGRSQPQHF. The V and J genes are TRBV2 and TRBJ1-5; 10 bases agree with TRBD1. CDR1 is SNHLY, CDR2 FYNNEI, per germline. The ends lost 5 bases at V and 6 bases at J; junction bases unmatched: 7. The CDR3 is 15 residues long.